This TCR beta chain was identified during a study of T cells after yellow fever vaccination. Turning to the study itself: Preparation of fractions with low cell numbers was performed using SMART-Seq v4 Ultra Low Input.

TCRdb processed the 5' RACE reads anew with MiXCR; each CDR3 protein has one entry. The data contain 200,000 to 300,000 distinct CDR3 sequences, about an eighth of them singletons. Germline lookup yields CDR1 SGHDT and CDR2 YYEEEE. This CDR3 has 17 residues. The junction had 17 bases not matched to a gene; V was cut back by 9 bases and J by 7 bases. The sequence came from a man aged 25 to 45 who received the YFV17D yellow fever vaccine. The chain uses TRBV5-6 and TRBJ2-1; 12 bases fit TRBD2. The sample here was CD4+ T cells sorted from PBMCs, taken 45 days after the yellow fever booster vaccination. The CDR3 sequence: CAMGTGSTSGSRNEQFF. The CDR3 DNA sequence: TGTGCCATGGGCACCGGCTCGACTAGCGGGAGTAGGAATGAGCAGTTCTTC.